These T cell receptor beta chains were read from a single sample in a study of PD-1 blockade in mismatch repair-deficient tumors. Assay: immunoSEQ multiplex PCR; the TCRdb copy retains only in-frame clones and omits some. The table includes roughly 40,000 clones, approximately 85% detected once. The sequences come from peripheral blood, collected 75 to 85 weeks after starting pembrolizumab. The receptors derive from an adult with mismatch repair-deficient cancer. Each CDR3 is given with its conserved first and last residue. A D gene is named only where the DNA matches it firmly. A clone size is listed for some rows: how often the clone was seen (once, few, many), or a class if it is expanded.

TRBV15,13,-,-,TRBJ1-5,TGTGCCACCAGACAGGGAACACATCAGCCCCAGCATTTT,CATRQGTHQPQHF
TRBV25-1,15,-,-,TRBJ2-4,TGTGCCAGCAGTGAAGTTGACTTTGTGGGGGACATTCAGTACTTC,CASSEVDFVGDIQYF
TRBV6-1,15,-,TRBD2,TRBJ2-7,TGTGCCAGCAGGCCCACTAGCGGGAGTTCTTACGAGCAGTACTTC,CASRPTSGSSYEQYF
TRBV7-3,15,-,TRBD2,TRBJ2-3,TGTGCCAGCAGCACTGGACTAGCGGGAGAAGATACGCAGTATTTT,CASSTGLAGEDTQYF
TRBV9,15,-,-,TRBJ1-5,TGTGCCAGCAGCCGGGACCCTAAAGGCAGTCAGCCCCAGCATTTT,CASSRDPKGSQPQHF
TRBV6-5,15,-,-,TRBJ1-2,TGTGCCAGCAGTTGGACAGCAGGAGATTCTAGTGGCTACACCTTC,CASSWTAGDSSGYTF
TRBV7-2,15,-,TRBD2,TRBJ2-7,TGTGCCAGCAGCGTAGGAGCGGGAGGAACCTACGAGCAGTACTTC,CASSVGAGGTYEQYF
TRBV5-1,12,-,-,TRBJ2-2,TGCGCCAGCAGCTTGAACACCGGGGAGCTGTTTTTT,CASSLNTGELFF
TRBV19,16,-,TRBD2,TRBJ2-2,TGTGCCAGTAGTACATTCATAGCGGGAGGCTCCGGGGAGCTGTTTTTT,CASSTFIAGGSGELFF
TRBV27,16,-,TRBD2,TRBJ2-1,TGTGCCAGCAGCCCGCGGGCGGGGGGCTCCTACAATGAGCAGTTCTTC,CASSPRAGGSYNEQFF
TRBV11-3,12,few,-,TRBJ2-7,TGTGCCAGCAGCTTCTCCGGGGGCGAGCAGTACTTC,CASSFSGGEQYF
TRBV10-3,15,-,TRBD2,TRBJ2-5,TGTGCCATCAGCCCCTCGGGGGGGAGAGGAGAGACCCAGTACTTC,CAISPSGGRGETQYF
TRBV11-3,13,-,-,TRBJ2-1,TGTGCCAGCAGTTCCACGTACGGAAATGAGCAGTTCTTC,CASSSTYGNEQFF
TRBV7-9,17,-,-,TRBJ1-1,TGTGCCAGCAGCTTAGCAGTCAGGACCCCGATGAACACTGAAGCTTTCTTT,CASSLAVRTPMNTEAFF
TRBV5-1,14,-,TRBD2,TRBJ2-7,TGCGCCAGCAGCTCGGGACTAGTGTCGAGCGAGCAGTACTTC,CASSSGLVSSEQYF
TRBV6-1,15,few,-,TRBJ2-7,TGTGCCAGCAGTGCCCTCTTAAGCGGAGGATACGAGCAGTACTTC,CASSALLSGGYEQYF
TRBV19,17,-,-,TRBJ2-7,TGTGCCAGTAGTACATCCTGGAGGACCCACAGCTCCTACGAGCAGTACTTC,CASSTSWRTHSSYEQYF
TRBV27,14,-,-,TRBJ2-1,TGTGCCAGCATCCAATGGGGCGGCGACAATGAGCAGTTCTTC,CASIQWGGDNEQFF
TRBV11-2,14,-,-,TRBJ2-1,TGTGCCAGCAGCTTACACGGCACAATTGATGAGCAGTTCTTC,CASSLHGTIDEQFF
TRBV6-5,12,-,-,TRBJ2-1,TGTGCCAGCAGTTACAGGGCCGATGAGCAGTTCTTC,CASSYRADEQFF
TRBV29-1,13,once,TRBD2,TRBJ2-1,TGCAGCGTGGAACTAGCGGGAGGGGTTGAGCAGTTCTTC,CSVELAGGVEQFF
TRBV5-1,10,few,-,TRBJ2-7,TGCGCCAGTCCTTTCAGGGAGCAGTACTTC,CASPFREQYF
TRBV25-1,12,-,TRBD1,TRBJ1-2,TGTGCCAGCACCGGGGACAGTTATGGCTACACCTTC,CASTGDSYGYTF
TRBV21-1,16,-,-,TRBJ2-7,TGTGCCAGCAGCAAGAGTCACAACGAGGTCGGCTACGAGCAGTACTTC,CASSKSHNEVGYEQYF
TRBV7-9,13,-,-,TRBJ2-1,TGTGCCAGCAGCTTAGCGGCTGGCAATGAGCAGTTCTTC,CASSLAAGNEQFF
TRBV7-3,13,-,-,TRBJ2-1,TGTGCCAGCAGCTTAAGGGCCTCCAGCGAACCGTTCTTC,CASSLRASSEPFF
TRBV7-9,15,few,-,TRBJ1-5,TGTGCCAGCAGCGAGGGCGGGCAGACCAATCAGCCCCAGCATTTT,CASSEGGQTNQPQHF
TRBV29-1,13,-,TRBD1,TRBJ2-3,TGCAGCGCCGACAGGGTAGTCGGAGATACGCAGTATTTT,CSADRVVGDTQYF
TRBV5-5,15,-,TRBD1,TRBJ2-1,TGTGCCAGCAGCCAGGACAGGGGGCACTACAATGAGCAGTTCTTC,CASSQDRGHYNEQFF
TRBV18,16,-,-,TRBJ1-1,TGTGCCAGCTCACCCGGCCGTCGGGGGGTTGGCACTGAAGCTTTCTTT,CASSPGRRGVGTEAFF
TRBV27,14,-,TRBD1,TRBJ2-7,TGTGCCAGCAGGAAGGGACAGGGGGCGGGCGAGCAGTACTTC,CASRKGQGAGEQYF
TRBV11-1,13,-,-,TRBJ1-1,TGTGCCAGCAGCTTAGCAGGGAACACTGAAGCTTTCTTT,CASSLAGNTEAFF
TRBV7-9,13,few,TRBD1,TRBJ2-7,TGTGCCAGCAGTCCGGACAGGGACTACGAGCAGTACTTC,CASSPDRDYEQYF
TRBV9,15,-,TRBD1,TRBJ1-3,TGTGCCAGCAGCCCTACAGGGGACTCTGGAAACACCATATATTTT,CASSPTGDSGNTIYF
TRBV5-1,13,-,-,TRBJ1-1,TGCGCCAGCAGCTTGGATGGGATGACTGAAGCTTTCTTT,CASSLDGMTEAFF
TRBV21-1,18,-,-,TRBJ2-2,TGTGCCAGCAGCAACCGGACTAGCGGGAAAGTTGGGACCGGGGAGCTGTTTTTT,CASSNRTSGKVGTGELFF
TRBV4-3,17,-,-,TRBJ2-5,TGCGCCAGCAGCCAAGAGGTTTACTCCCAGGCCCAAGAGACCCAGTACTTC,CASSQEVYSQAQETQYF
TRBV11-3,14,-,-,TRBJ2-2,TGTGCCAGCAGCTTAACTACGAACACCGGGGAGCTGTTTTTT,CASSLTTNTGELFF
TRBV6-6,15,-,-,TRBJ2-3,TGTGCCAGCAGACATGGGGATCTGAGCACAGATACGCAGTATTTT,CASRHGDLSTDTQYF
TRBV4-2,13,-,-,TRBJ1-5,TGTGCCAGCAGCCATGGGACAATCGGACCCCAGCATTTT,CASSHGTIGPQHF
TRBV7-3,17,-,TRBD1,TRBJ2-6,TGTGCCAGCAGCTTAAGCGGGACAGGAAGTGGGGCCAACGTCCTGACTTTC,CASSLSGTGSGANVLTF
TRBV7-2,15,-,-,TRBJ2-7,TGTGCCAGCAGCTTAGGAGTAGGGTCGTTCTACGAGCAGTACTTC,CASSLGVGSFYEQYF
TRBV5-1,15,-,-,TRBJ2-3,TGCGCCAGCAGCTTGGGGGTTGGGCTTACAGATACGCAGTATTTT,CASSLGVGLTDTQYF
TRBV6-5,14,once,-,TRBJ2-7,TGTGCCAGCAGTTACCGAGTGAGCTCCTACGAGCAGTACTTC,CASSYRVSSYEQYF
TRBV5-4,16,few,-,TRBJ2-4,TGTGCCAGCAGTTCAGACAGGCTGGGAGCCAAAAACATTCAGTACTTC,CASSSDRLGAKNIQYF